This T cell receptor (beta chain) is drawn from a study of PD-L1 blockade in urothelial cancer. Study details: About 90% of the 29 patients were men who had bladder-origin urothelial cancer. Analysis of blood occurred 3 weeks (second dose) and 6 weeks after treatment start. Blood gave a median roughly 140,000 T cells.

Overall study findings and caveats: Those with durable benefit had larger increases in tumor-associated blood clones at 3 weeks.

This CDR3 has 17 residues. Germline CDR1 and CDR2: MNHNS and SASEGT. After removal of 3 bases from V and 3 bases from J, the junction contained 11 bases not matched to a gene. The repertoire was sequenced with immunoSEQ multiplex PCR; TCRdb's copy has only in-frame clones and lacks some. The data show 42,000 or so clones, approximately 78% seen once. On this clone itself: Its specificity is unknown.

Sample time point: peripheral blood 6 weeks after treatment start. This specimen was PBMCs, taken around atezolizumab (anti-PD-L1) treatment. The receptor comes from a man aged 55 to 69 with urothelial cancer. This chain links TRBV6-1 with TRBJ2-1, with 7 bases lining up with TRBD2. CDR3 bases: TGTGCCAGCAGTGATCCTTTCCGGGACTACCTCTACAATGAGCAGTTCTTC. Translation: CASSDPFRDYLYNEQFF.